This T cell receptor beta chain comes out of a study of cytomegalovirus exposure and HLA in healthy donors. The overall study: Caucasian-associated ancestry cluster membership applied to over 80% of some 400 genotyped donors.

Healthy donors of bone marrow made up the group. The length of the CDR3 is 16 residues. Comment on this clone: Its antigen is not known.

The PCR had 60 Vbeta and 13 Jbeta primers. Sequencing was performed with immunoSEQ multiplex PCR; in TCRdb, only in-frame clones are kept and a portion is missing. The profile shows roughly 170,000 clones, about 80% of them singletons. Study outcomes and limitations: As a later analysis showed, several of the most significant clusters appeared to be linked to common viral pathogens.

This TCR came from a boy aged 10-17 years in good health and CMV-seronegative. The V and J genes are TRBV21-1 and TRBJ2-3; the table assigns TRBD1, which was not confirmed against the DNA. TRBV21-1 is reported as a pseudogene. Specimen: PBMCs. CDR3 sequence: CASSKAEDTRSDTQYF. The CDR3 nucleotides are TGTGCCAGCAGCAAAGCCGAGGACACGCGATCAGATACGCAGTATTTT.